Given below is one TCR beta chain in context. This entry is derived from a study of response to subunit inactivated influenza vaccine. TCRdb reprocessed the RT-PCR reads via MiXCR and lists one record per CDR3 protein. The sample holds about 500,000 distinct CDR3 sequences; approximately 15% are singletons and the top ten take less than 4%. Germline loops: CDR1 SQVTM, CDR2 ANQGSEA. This CDR3 is built from 16 residues. The ends lost 0 bases at V and 3 bases at J; junction bases unmatched: 10. The chain is built from TRBV29-1 and TRBJ2-7; 8 bases fit TRBD2. This specimen was CD4+ T cells sorted from PBMCs, taken about 24 months after vaccination. The sequence derives from a man between 50 and 69 years old who received an inactivated influenza vaccine. The CDR3 sequence: CSVEERLGLGLYEQYF. The DNA of the CDR3 is TGCAGCGTTGAAGAGAGATTGGGACTAGGCCTCTACGAGCAGTACTTC.